A selection of T cell receptor beta chains follows, all from one sample in a study of T cells in Graves' hyperthyroidism and ophthalmopathy. Via MiXCR, TCRdb re-called the multiplex PCR reads, giving one row per CDR3 protein. The sample yields about 130,000 distinct CDR3 sequences, over 20% seen once. The sample comprised blood. The receptors were gathered from a woman in her forties or fifties with Graves' hyperthyroidism that later progressed to Graves' ophthalmopathy. Both conserved end residues are part of each CDR3. Fields, in order: clone size, J gene, V gene, CDR3 protein. Size values are once, few and many counts, or a class for expanded clones, and some rows have none.

size: NA
J: TRBJ2-1
V: TRBV27
CDR3: CASSLQGSGSRDNEQFF

size: few
J: TRBJ2-2
V: TRBV24-1
CDR3: CATSDDTGELFF

size: many
J: TRBJ2-6
V: TRBV5-1
CDR3: CASSFVGSGGANVLTF

size: many
J: TRBJ2-2
V: TRBV6-1
CDR3: CASSEARGPSTSENTGELFF

size: many
J: TRBJ2-2
V: TRBV5-1
CDR3: CASSFGTGELFF

size: few
J: TRBJ1-1
V: TRBV7-8
CDR3: CASSLQGLGTEAFF

size: many
J: TRBJ2-7
V: TRBV29-1
CDR3: CSVERSGRAEQYF

size: few
J: TRBJ2-3
V: TRBV20-1
CDR3: CSAMDRGNTDTQYF

size: medium-sized
J: TRBJ2-3
V: TRBV5-8
CDR3: CASSIGQATDTQYF

size: many
J: TRBJ2-7
V: TRBV2
CDR3: CAGSPENSYEQYF

size: NA
J: TRBJ2-1
V: TRBV29-1
CDR3: CSVEGLGNEQFF

size: NA
J: TRBJ2-3
V: TRBV29-1
CDR3: CSVCTGTTDTQYF

size: many
J: TRBJ2-4
V: TRBV6-1
CDR3: CASSGADGKNIQYF

size: few
J: TRBJ2-1
V: TRBV20-1
CDR3: CSARALEGLARGNNEQFF

size: NA
J: TRBJ1-2
V: TRBV29-1
CDR3: CSVGLGVSGGGYTF

size: many
J: TRBJ2-3
V: TRBV12-3/TRBV12-4
CDR3: CASREGTETQYF

size: many
J: TRBJ1-2
V: TRBV6-1
CDR3: CASSDWVDYGYTF

size: NA
J: TRBJ1-2
V: TRBV2
CDR3: CASSEDASAGYGYTF

size: NA
J: TRBJ2-7
V: TRBV24-1
CDR3: CATSDWLQGKYYEQYF

size: NA
J: TRBJ1-6
V: TRBV6-1
CDR3: CASQTKNPPLHF

size: many
J: TRBJ2-1
V: TRBV18
CDR3: CASSPPRAGTSYNEQFF

size: NA
J: TRBJ1-1
V: TRBV5-5
CDR3: CASSLLENTEAFF

size: NA
J: TRBJ2-2
V: TRBV19
CDR3: CASSRTSGNTGELFF

size: NA
J: TRBJ2-7
V: TRBV7-9
CDR3: CASSLTGLAALEQYF

size: few
J: TRBJ1-1
V: TRBV12-5
CDR3: CASGSGTGGSVTEAFF

size: NA
J: TRBJ2-7
V: TRBV29-1
CDR3: CSVEDRGGPTYEQYF

size: many
J: TRBJ1-2
V: TRBV18
CDR3: CASSAAQSHYGYTF

size: many
J: TRBJ1-6
V: TRBV28
CDR3: CASSLGRQNSPLHF

size: NA
J: TRBJ1-5
V: TRBV12-3/TRBV12-4
CDR3: CASSFQGISNQPQHF

size: many
J: TRBJ2-7
V: TRBV7-2
CDR3: CASSRNTGPRTEQYF

size: NA
J: TRBJ2-1
V: TRBV3-1
CDR3: CASSQDLGRGNNEQFF

size: many
J: TRBJ2-7
V: TRBV5-6
CDR3: CASSPGPGTPEQYF

size: NA
J: TRBJ2-3
V: TRBV5-1
CDR3: CASSVLAGRTGTQYF

size: NA
J: TRBJ1-1
V: TRBV27
CDR3: CASRNSAGTPEAFF

size: NA
J: TRBJ1-6
V: TRBV20-1
CDR3: CSAKTAPNSPLHF

size: many
J: TRBJ2-1
V: TRBV7-2
CDR3: CASSLRASGVAYNEQFF

size: NA
J: TRBJ2-1
V: TRBV2
CDR3: CASSEAGLDEQFF

size: many
J: TRBJ2-7
V: TRBV30
CDR3: CAWRVGTYEQYF

size: few
J: TRBJ2-5
V: TRBV29-1
CDR3: CSVAGTGVLETQYF

size: NA
J: TRBJ2-7
V: TRBV28
CDR3: CATDGSGTSGRATYSYEQYF

size: many
J: TRBJ2-5
V: TRBV11-2
CDR3: CASSLRPRTSDHQETQYF

size: NA
J: TRBJ2-6
V: TRBV19
CDR3: CASRPVASGANVLTF

size: many
J: TRBJ2-1
V: TRBV9
CDR3: CASSVKGSREQFF

size: many
J: TRBJ2-5
V: TRBV12-3/TRBV12-4
CDR3: CASSPLGLASETQYF